Below, 10 T cell receptor beta chains from the same sample are listed, as sequenced in a study of beta chain features in type 1 diabetes. Study-level results: For Type 1 diabetes patients, all four CD4+ subsets carried TCRB CDR3s that were moderately but significantly shorter.

Investigators reverse transcribed all isolated RNA, so they sequenced expressed TCRB transcripts. Method: immunoSEQ multiplex PCR; TCRdb's copy keeps in-frame clones and lacks some. The sample consists of about 230,000 clones, about a sixth of them appearing once. Their cognate antigens are unknown. Sequencing input: naive CD4+ T cells from blood. The receptors shown here come from a man between 25 and 39 years old with type 1 diabetes.

This clone was recorded a few times. The V and J genes are TRBV5-6 and TRBJ2-3; 7 bases line up with TRBD1. The J segment lost 4 bases and the V segment lost 4 bases, leaving 6 bases of the junction unmatched. Germline lookup yields CDR1 SGHDT and CDR2 YYEEEE. This CDR3 spans 14 amino acids. CDR3 nucleotide sequence: TGTGCCAGCAGCACTCGGACAGGCCCAGATACGCAGTATTTT. Amino acids: CASSTRTGPDTQYF.

This clone was counted between two and nine times. Additional DNA sequences in this sample encode the identical CDR3. The J gene is TRBJ2-3, the V gene TRBV7-2, with unresolved D. Germline V gene data show CDR1 as SGHTA and CDR2 as FQGNSA. The CDR3 runs to 12 residues. V was trimmed by 5 bases and J by 3 bases, leaving 6 bases between them. The DNA for the CDR3 is TGTGCCAGCAGCGCTGGAACAGATACGCAGTATTTT. Residues: CASSAGTDTQYF.

This clone was observed a handful of times. J is TRBJ2-7 and V is TRBV30, with D maybe TRBD1 (5 bases). V lost 2 bases and J lost 9, with 11 bases in between. The CDR3 loop spans 11 amino acids. The germline gives CDR1 GTSNPN, CDR2 SVGIG (reference sequence). The CDR3 DNA reads TGTGCCTGGAGTACGAGACAGTTGCAGTACTTC. Its translation: CAWSTRQLQYF.

The rearrangement joins TRBV4-3 to TRBJ1-4; unclear D gene. The CDR3 runs to 14 residues. Trimming stripped 0 bases from V and 10 bases from J, with 12 bases between. Germline V gives CDR1 LGHNA, CDR2 YSLEER. CDR3 in amino acids: CASSQENLFGKLFF. In nucleotides, the CDR3 is TGCGCCAGCAGCCAAGAAAACCTATTCGGAAAACTGTTTTTT.

The chain carries TRBV29-1 and TRBJ2-6; TRBD1 matches 7 bases. With V trimmed by 6 bases and J by 2 bases, 7 bases remained unmatched. CDR1 SQVTM and CDR2 ANQGSEA come from the germline V gene. The CDR3 contains 15 residues. CDR3 residues: CSVNAGTAGANVLTF. CDR3 coding DNA: TGCAGCGTCAACGCAGGGACAGCTGGGGCCAACGTCCTGACTTTC.

Details on this clone: The sample holds other DNA sequences that translate to the same CDR3. The CDR3 coding sequence is TGTGCCAGCAGCGTCCAGGGTTCTGGAAACACCATATATTTT. Translated, it gives CASSVQGSGNTIYF. The chain has TRBV9 and TRBJ1-3; D is perhaps TRBD1 (5 bases). From germline, CDR1 is SGDLS and CDR2 YYNGEE. V was pared by 2 bases and J by 1 base, with 7 bases between. This CDR3 contains 14 residues.

This clone was seen a handful of times. V gene TRBV7-3 combines with J gene TRBJ2-3; no clear D. The length of the CDR3 is 13 residues. The germline CDR1 and CDR2 sequences are SGHTA and FQGTGA. The V end lost 10 bases, the J end lost 0 bases, and 11 bases lay between the germline ends. DNA for the CDR3: TGTGCCACGGCTCGCGGTAGCACAGATACGCAGTATTTT. Translating it yields CATARGSTDTQYF.

This clone was seen only a few times. The chain has TRBV9 and TRBJ2-5; D is possibly TRBD1 (5 bases). CDR3 size: 13 residues. The V gene lost 6 bases and the J gene lost 3 bases, with 12 bases spanning the gap. Per germline, CDR1 SGDLS and CDR2 YYNGEE. The chain's CDR3 is CASNQGSEETQYF. CDR3 bases: TGTGCCAGCAACCAGGGCAGTGAAGAGACCCAGTACTTC.

The CDR3 is CASSLRTGAKNIQYF. CDR3 bases: TGTGCCAGCAGCCTACGGACAGGGGCCAAAAACATTCAGTACTTC. V usage is TRBV5-4 and J usage is TRBJ2-4, with 8 bases that match TRBD1. CDR3 size: 15 residues. In germline, CDR1 is SGHNT, CDR2 YYREEE (reference sequence). V lost 4 bases, J lost 1 base, and 4 bases stayed unmatched.

The chain recombines TRBV7-2 with TRBJ2-1; TRBD1 matches 9 bases. This CDR3 is built from 15 residues. Trimming at V came to 3 bases and at J to 7 bases, leaving 7 bases not matched to a gene. Germline V gives CDR1 SGHTA, CDR2 FQGNSA. Here the CDR3 DNA reads TGTGCCAGCAGCTTTTGGACAGGGGAGGGGAATGAGCAGTTCTTC. The encoded protein is CASSFWTGEGNEQFF.